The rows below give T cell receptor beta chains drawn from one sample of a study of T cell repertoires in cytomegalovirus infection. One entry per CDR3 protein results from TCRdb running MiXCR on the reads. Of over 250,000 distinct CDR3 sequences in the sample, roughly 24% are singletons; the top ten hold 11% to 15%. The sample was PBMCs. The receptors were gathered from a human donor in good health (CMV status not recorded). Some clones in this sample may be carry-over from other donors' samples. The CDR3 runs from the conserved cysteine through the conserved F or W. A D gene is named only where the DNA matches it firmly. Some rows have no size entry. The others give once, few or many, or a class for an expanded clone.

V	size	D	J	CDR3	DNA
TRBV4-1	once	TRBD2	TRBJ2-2	CASSRPAGTSGGRNTGELFF	TGCGCCAGCAGCCGACCAGCCGGGACTAGCGGGGGGCGCAACACCGGGGAGCTGTTTTTT
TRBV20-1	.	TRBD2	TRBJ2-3	CSASGSGRTDTQYF	TGCAGTGCTAGTGGCAGCGGGAGGACCGATACGCAGTATTTT
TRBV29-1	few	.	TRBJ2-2	CSVDFDRAGELFF	TGCAGCGTTGATTTCGATCGGGCCGGGGAGCTGTTTTTT
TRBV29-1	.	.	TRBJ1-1	CSVAVRHRGTEAFF	TGCAGCGTTGCCGTACGACATCGGGGCACTGAAGCTTTCTTT
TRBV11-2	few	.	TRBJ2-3	CASSSLEGASYTDTQYF	TGTGCCAGCAGCTCCTTAGAGGGCGCGTCGTACACAGATACGCAGTATTTT
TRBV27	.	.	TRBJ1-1	CASSRSVGVGTEAFF	TGTGCCAGCAGTCGGTCTGTGGGGGTGGGCACTGAAGCTTTCTTT
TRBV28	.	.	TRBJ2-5	CASSLSRPQETQYF	TGTGCCAGCAGTTTATCTCGGCCGCAAGAGACCCAGTACTTC
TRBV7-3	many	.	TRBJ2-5	CASSLDYQETQYF	TGTGCCAGCAGCTTAGATTACCAAGAGACCCAGTACTTC
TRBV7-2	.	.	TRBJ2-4	CASSLRGPKNIQYF	TGTGCCAGCAGCTTGAGGGGCCCCAAAAACATTCAGTACTTC
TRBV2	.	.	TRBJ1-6	CASSGGARAFNSPLHF	TGTGCCAGCAGTGGAGGGGCCAGAGCCTTTAATTCACCCCTCCACTTT
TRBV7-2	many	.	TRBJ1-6	CASSFQSYNSPLHF	TGTGCCAGCAGCTTTCAGAGCTATAATTCACCCCTCCACTTT
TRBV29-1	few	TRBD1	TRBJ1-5	CSVAVGQGSNQPQHF	TGCAGCGTTGCCGTCGGACAGGGCAGCAATCAGCCCCAGCATTTT
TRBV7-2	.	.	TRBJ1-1	CASRGIEVNTEAFF	TGTGCCAGCAGGGGGATCGAGGTGAACACTGAAGCTTTCTTT
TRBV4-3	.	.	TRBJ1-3	CASSQDAVSGNTIYF	TGCGCCAGCAGCCAAGATGCAGTTTCTGGAAACACCATATATTTT
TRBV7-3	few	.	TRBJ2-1	CASSLSGSEQFF	TGTGCCAGCAGCTTATCTGGATCAGAGCAGTTCTTC
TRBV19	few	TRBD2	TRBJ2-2	CASSISSGTHTGELFF	TGTGCCAGTAGTATAAGTAGCGGGACCCACACCGGGGAGCTGTTTTTT
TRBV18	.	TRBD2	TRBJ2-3	CASSPPGGRAATQYF	TGTGCCAGCTCACCACCCGGAGGGAGGGCCGCTACGCAGTATTTT
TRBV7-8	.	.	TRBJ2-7	CASSVRTGPYSYEQYF	TGTGCCAGCAGCGTTAGAACAGGGCCCTACTCCTACGAGCAGTACTTC
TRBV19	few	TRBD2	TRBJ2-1	CASSIAQPSSGRVSRNEQFF	TGTGCCAGTAGTATCGCCCAACCTTCTAGCGGGAGGGTTTCGAGAAATGAGCAGTTCTTC
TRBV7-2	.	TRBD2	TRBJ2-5	CASSSSGTAQETQYF	TGTGCCAGCAGCTCTAGCGGGACGGCACAAGAGACCCAGTACTTC
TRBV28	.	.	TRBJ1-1	CASRAGTRFLSFF	TGTGCCAGCAGAGCAGGGACCCGCTTCTTGTCTTTCTTT
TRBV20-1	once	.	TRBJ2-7	CSARDTPPIYEQYF	TGCAGTGCTAGAGATACCCCCCCCATCTACGAGCAGTACTTC
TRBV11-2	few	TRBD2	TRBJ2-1	CASSPFVAGSSYNEQFF	TGTGCCAGCAGCCCATTTGTAGCGGGGAGCTCCTACAATGAGCAGTTCTTC
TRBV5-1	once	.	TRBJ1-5	CASSLGTAPGQPQHF	TGCGCCAGCAGCTTGGGGACGGCCCCAGGCCAGCCCCAGCATTTT
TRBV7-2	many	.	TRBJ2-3	CASSALQFLSTDTQYF	TGTGCCAGCAGCGCACTACAGTTCCTTAGCACAGATACGCAGTATTTT
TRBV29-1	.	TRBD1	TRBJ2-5	CSVRDRGLSETQYF	TGCAGCGTCCGGGACAGGGGGTTATCAGAGACCCAGTACTTC
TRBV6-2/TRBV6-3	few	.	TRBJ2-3	CASSLVGRSTDTQYF	TGTGCCAGCAGCCTCGTTGGCAGAAGCACAGATACGCAGTATTTT
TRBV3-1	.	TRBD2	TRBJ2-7	CASRAGTSGWYEQYF	TGTGCCAGCAGGGCGGGGACTAGCGGGTGGTACGAGCAGTACTTC
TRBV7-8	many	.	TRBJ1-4	CASSLLSGRLGLNEKLFF	TGTGCCAGCAGCCTCCTCTCGGGGAGACTGGGGCTTAATGAAAAACTGTTTTTT
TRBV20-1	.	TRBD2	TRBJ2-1	CSAPGTSGYNEQFF	TGCAGTGCTCCCGGGACTAGCGGCTACAATGAGCAGTTCTTC
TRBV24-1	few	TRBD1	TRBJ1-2	CATSDPLGQGDGYTF	TGTGCCACCAGTGATCCACTCGGACAGGGGGATGGCTACACCTTC
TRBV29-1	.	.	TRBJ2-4	CSVEVLAKNIQYF	TGCAGCGTTGAAGTCCTAGCCAAAAACATTCAGTACTTC
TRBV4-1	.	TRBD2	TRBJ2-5	CASSHSGGQETQYF	TGCGCCAGCAGCCATTCGGGGGGCCAAGAGACCCAGTACTTC
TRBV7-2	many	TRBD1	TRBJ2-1	CASSLGDRAFNDEQFF	TGTGCCAGCAGCTTAGGAGACAGGGCCTTCAACGATGAGCAGTTCTTC
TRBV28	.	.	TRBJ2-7	CASSLRQTTYEQYF	TGTGCCAGCAGTCTCAGACAAACAACCTACGAGCAGTACTTC
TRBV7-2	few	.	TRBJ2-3	CASSYRVADTQYF	TGTGCCAGCAGTTACAGGGTCGCAGATACGCAGTATTTT
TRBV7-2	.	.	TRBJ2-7	CASSLSPSVPYEQYF	TGTGCCAGCAGCTTATCTCCCAGCGTTCCCTACGAGCAGTACTTC
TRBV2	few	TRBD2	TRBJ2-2	CASSGLAGAAGELFF	TGTGCCAGCAGCGGGCTAGCGGGAGCCGCCGGGGAGCTGTTTTTT
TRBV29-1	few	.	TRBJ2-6	CSALNSGANVLTF	TGCAGCGCCCTGAACTCTGGGGCCAACGTCCTGACTTTC
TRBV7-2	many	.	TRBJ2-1	CASSRSRAGANEQFF	TGTGCCAGCAGCCGAAGTAGGGCTGGCGCCAATGAGCAGTTCTTC
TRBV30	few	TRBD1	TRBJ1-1	CAWSQYRGQDTEAFF	TGTGCCTGGAGTCAATACAGGGGGCAGGACACTGAAGCTTTCTTT
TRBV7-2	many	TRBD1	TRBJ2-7	CASSLGGTVSYEQYF	TGTGCCAGCAGCTTAGGAGGGACAGTCTCCTACGAGCAGTACTTC
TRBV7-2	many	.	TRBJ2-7	CASSPRDLRAEQYF	TGTGCCAGCAGCCCTAGGGACTTGAGGGCCGAGCAGTACTTC
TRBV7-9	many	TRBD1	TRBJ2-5	CASSVGQGRETQYF	TGTGCCAGCAGCGTTGGACAGGGGCGAGAGACCCAGTACTTC
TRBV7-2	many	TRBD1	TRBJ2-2	CASSPGSGGPGELFF	TGTGCCAGCAGCCCCGGGTCAGGGGGCCCCGGGGAGCTGTTTTTT
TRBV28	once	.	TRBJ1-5	CAAQRAVPSNQPQHF	TGTGCCGCCCAAAGGGCAGTTCCTAGCAATCAGCCCCAGCATTTT
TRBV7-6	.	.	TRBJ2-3	CASSLGSEDTQYF	TGTGCCAGCAGCTTAGGATCGGAAGATACGCAGTATTTT
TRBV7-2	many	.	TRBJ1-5	CASSFGQGNNQPQHF	TGTGCCAGCAGCTTTGGGCAGGGAAACAATCAGCCCCAGCATTTT
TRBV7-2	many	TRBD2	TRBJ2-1	CASSLRLAGGEEQFF	TGTGCCAGCAGCTTAAGACTAGCGGGAGGGGAAGAGCAGTTCTTC
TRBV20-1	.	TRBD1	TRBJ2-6	CSAFMLPGQPNSRSGANVLTF	TGCAGTGCTTTCATGTTACCGGGACAGCCAAATTCGCGCTCTGGGGCCAACGTCCTGACTTTC
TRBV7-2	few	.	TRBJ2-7	CASSLAVETYEQYF	TGTGCCAGCAGCTTAGCGGTGGAGACATACGAGCAGTACTTC
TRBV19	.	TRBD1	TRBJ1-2	CASSIAGDSSSTF	TGTGCCAGTAGTATTGCGGGGGACAGTTCGAGCACCTTC